Below are 3 T cell receptor beta chains sequenced from a single sample in a study of blood T cell repertoires in COVID-19. TCRdb keeps only in-frame clones here, not all; method: immunoSEQ multiplex PCR. The sample shows some 89,000 clones, 80% to 90% of them seen only once. The material sequenced was peripheral blood. Receptors were obtained from a human donor in a cohort sampled during active COVID-19.

The chain uses TRBV3-1 (or the pseudogene TRBV3-2) and TRBJ2-7, with 7 bases that match TRBD2. The junction had 6 bases not matched to a gene; V was cut back by 4 bases and J by 9 bases. The germline CDR1 and CDR2 sequences are LGHDT and YNNKEL (reference sequence). The CDR3 totals 12 residues. CDR3 region: CASSRGGTGQYF. The CDR3 DNA follows: TGTGCCAGCAGCCGGGGGGGGACCGGGCAGTACTTC.

The chain links TRBV6-5 to TRBJ2-2; the match to TRBD1 covers 7 bases. The germline V gene has CDR1 MNHEY and CDR2 SVGAGI. V shed 5 bases and J 4 bases; nucleotides not matched to a gene: 4. This CDR3 spans 14 amino acids. CDR3 coding DNA: TGTGCCAGCAGTAAGGACAGGAGCACCGGGGAGCTGTTTTTT. Protein: CASSKDRSTGELFF.

This clone appeared once. The chain carries TRBV3-1 (or the pseudogene TRBV3-2) and TRBJ2-7; 9 bases match TRBD1. V lost 0 bases, J lost 3 bases, and 3 bases stayed unmatched. The CDR3 totals 15 residues. Per the germline V gene, CDR1 is LGHDT and CDR2 is YNNKEL (reference sequence). This CDR3 is CASSQDRQGVYEQYF. The CDR3 DNA follows: TGTGCCAGCAGCCAAGATAGACAGGGGGTCTACGAGCAGTACTTC.